This T cell receptor (beta chain) was profiled in a study of T cell responses to AZD1222 COVID-19 vaccine. Repertoires were generated with immunoSEQ multiplex PCR, while TCRdb's copy carries only in-frame clones and drops some. Of approximately 110,000 clones in the sample, around 88% were seen once. V was pared by 0 bases and J by 4 bases, with 9 bases between. CDR3 length: 14 amino acids. Germline loops: CDR1 SEHNR, CDR2 FQNEAQ (reference sequence). This sequence originates from an adult in good health. This sample comprised peripheral blood, obtained on day 0 of AZD1222 vaccination. The V and J genes are TRBV7-9 and TRBJ1-1, with D maybe TRBD1 (5 bases). In DNA form, the CDR3 reads TGTGCCAGCAGCTTAGCGGGGGTAGGCACTGAAGCTTTCTTT. This codes for CASSLAGVGTEAFF.